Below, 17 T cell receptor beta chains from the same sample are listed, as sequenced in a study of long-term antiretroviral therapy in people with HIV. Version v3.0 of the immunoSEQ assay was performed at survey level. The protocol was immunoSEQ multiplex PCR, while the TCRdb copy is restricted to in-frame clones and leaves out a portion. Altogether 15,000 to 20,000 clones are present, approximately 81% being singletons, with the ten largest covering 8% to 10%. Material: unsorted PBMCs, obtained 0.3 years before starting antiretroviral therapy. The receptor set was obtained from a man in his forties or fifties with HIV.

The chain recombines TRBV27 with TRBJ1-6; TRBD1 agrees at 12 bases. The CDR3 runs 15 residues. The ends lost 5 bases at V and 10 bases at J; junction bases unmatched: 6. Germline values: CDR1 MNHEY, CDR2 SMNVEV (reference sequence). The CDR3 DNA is TGTGCCAGCAGTATCGGGACAGGGGGCATATCACCCCTCCACTTT. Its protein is CASSIGTGGISPLHF.

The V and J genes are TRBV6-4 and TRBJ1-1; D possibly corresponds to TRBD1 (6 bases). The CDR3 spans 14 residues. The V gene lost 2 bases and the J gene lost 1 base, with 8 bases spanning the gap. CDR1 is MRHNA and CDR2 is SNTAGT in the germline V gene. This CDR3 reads CASSDGGENTEAFF. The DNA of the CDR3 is TGTGCCAGCAGTGACGGGGGCGAGAACACTGAAGCTTTCTTT.

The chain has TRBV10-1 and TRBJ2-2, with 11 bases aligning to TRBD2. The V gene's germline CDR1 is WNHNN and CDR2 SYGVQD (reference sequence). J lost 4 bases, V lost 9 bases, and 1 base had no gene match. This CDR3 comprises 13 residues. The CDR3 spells CASSGGGTGELFF. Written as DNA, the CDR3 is TGCGCCAGTAGCGGGGGGGGCACCGGGGAGCTGTTTTTT.

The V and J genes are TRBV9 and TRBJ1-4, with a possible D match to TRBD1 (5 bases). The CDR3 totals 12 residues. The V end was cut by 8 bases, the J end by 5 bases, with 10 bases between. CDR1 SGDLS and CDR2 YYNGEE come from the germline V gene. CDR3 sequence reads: CASSRDNEKLFF. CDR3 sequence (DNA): TGTGCCAGTAGCCGGGACAATGAAAAACTGTTTTTT.

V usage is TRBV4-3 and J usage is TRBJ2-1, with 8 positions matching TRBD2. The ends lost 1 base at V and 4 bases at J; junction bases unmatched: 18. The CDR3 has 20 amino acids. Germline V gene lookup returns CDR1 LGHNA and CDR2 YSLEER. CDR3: CASSQATGAGGRLRYNEQFF. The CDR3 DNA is TGCGCCAGCAGCCAAGCGACTGGGGCGGGGGGCCGTCTCCGTTACAATGAGCAGTTCTTC.

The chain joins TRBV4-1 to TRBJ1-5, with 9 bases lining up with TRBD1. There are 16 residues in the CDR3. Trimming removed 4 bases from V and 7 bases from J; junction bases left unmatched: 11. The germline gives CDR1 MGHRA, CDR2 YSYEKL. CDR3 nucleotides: TGCGCCAGCAGCCTTACAGGGGGCATCGAGCAGCAGCCCCAGCATTTT. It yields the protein CASSLTGGIEQQPQHF.

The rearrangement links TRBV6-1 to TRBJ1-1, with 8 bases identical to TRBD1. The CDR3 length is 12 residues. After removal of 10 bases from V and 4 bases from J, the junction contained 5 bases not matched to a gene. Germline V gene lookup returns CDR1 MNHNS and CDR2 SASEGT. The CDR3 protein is CAIRGPGTEAFF. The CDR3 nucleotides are TGTGCCATCAGGGGGCCAGGCACTGAAGCTTTCTTT.

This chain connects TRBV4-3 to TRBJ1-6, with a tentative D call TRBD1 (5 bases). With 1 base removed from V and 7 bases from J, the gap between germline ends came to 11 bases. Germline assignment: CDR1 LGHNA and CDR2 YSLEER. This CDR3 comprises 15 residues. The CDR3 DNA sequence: TGCGCCAGCAGCCAAGGACGGGGACGAAATTCACCCCTCCACTTT. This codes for CASSQGRGRNSPLHF.

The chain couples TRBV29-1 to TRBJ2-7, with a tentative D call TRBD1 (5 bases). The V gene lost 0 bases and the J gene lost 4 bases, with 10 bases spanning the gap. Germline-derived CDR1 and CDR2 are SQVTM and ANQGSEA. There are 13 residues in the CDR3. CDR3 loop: CSVEDPQGYEQYF. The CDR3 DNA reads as TGCAGCGTTGAAGATCCGCAGGGTTACGAGCAGTACTTC.

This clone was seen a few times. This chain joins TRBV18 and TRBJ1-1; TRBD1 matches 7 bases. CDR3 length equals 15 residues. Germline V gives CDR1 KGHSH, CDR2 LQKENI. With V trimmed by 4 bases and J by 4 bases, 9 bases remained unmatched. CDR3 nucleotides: TGTGCCAGCTCACAGACCGATACAGGGGTCACTGAAGCTTTCTTT. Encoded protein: CASSQTDTGVTEAFF.

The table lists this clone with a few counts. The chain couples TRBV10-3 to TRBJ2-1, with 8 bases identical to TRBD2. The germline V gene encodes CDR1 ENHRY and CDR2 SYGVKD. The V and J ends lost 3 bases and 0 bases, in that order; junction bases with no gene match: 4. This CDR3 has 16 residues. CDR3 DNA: TGTGCCATCAGTGAACGAAGCGGGGGCTCCTACAATGAGCAGTTCTTC. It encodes CAISERSGGSYNEQFF.

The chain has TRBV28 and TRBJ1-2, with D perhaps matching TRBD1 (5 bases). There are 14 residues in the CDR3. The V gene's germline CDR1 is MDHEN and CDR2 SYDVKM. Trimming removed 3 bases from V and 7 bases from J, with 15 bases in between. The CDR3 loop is CASSLAGGVGGYTF. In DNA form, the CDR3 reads TGTGCCAGCAGTTTGGCGGGGGGGGTTGGTGGCTACACCTTC.

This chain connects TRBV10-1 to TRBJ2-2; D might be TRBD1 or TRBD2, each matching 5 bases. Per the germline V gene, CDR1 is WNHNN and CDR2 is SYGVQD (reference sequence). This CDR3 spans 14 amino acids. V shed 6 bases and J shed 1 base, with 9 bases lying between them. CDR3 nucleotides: TGCGCCAGCAGCCGGGACCGGAACACCGGGGAGCTGTTTTTT. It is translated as CASSRDRNTGELFF.

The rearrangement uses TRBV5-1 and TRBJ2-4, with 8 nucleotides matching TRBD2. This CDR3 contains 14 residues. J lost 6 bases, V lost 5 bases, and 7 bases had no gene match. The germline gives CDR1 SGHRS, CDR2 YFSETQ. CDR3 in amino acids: CASRVAGRGNIQYF. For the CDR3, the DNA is TGCGCCAGCAGGGTAGCGGGGAGGGGAAACATTCAGTACTTC.

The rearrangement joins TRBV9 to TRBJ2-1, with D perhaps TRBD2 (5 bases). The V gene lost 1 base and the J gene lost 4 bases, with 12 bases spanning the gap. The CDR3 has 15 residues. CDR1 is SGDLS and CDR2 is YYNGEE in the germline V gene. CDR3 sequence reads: CASSVSSGLYNEQFF. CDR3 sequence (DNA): TGTGCCAGCAGCGTATCGAGCGGTCTTTACAATGAGCAGTTCTTC.

CDR3 region: CASSIWGGLFF. CDR3 coding DNA: TGTGCCAGTAGTATCTGGGGAGGGCTGTTTTTT. This chain uses TRBV19 with TRBJ2-2; perhaps TRBD2 as D (6 bases). Germline CDR1 reads LNHDA; CDR2 reads SQIVND (reference sequence). V was clipped by 3 bases and J by 13 bases, with 9 bases between them. CDR3 length equals 11 residues.

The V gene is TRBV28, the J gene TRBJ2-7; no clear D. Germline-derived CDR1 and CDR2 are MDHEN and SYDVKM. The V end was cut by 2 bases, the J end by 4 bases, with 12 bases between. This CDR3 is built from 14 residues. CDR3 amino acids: CASSLPGRIYEQYF. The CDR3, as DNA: TGTGCCAGCAGTTTACCCGGCAGGATATACGAGCAGTACTTC.